Following are 10 T cell receptor beta chains from one sample sequenced in a study of cytomegalovirus exposure and HLA in healthy donors. Use of 60 Vbeta and 13 Jbeta primers characterized the PCR. Generated by immunoSEQ multiplex PCR, the TCRdb table keeps only in-frame clones and is missing some. The repertoire includes 100,000 to 150,000 clones, about 78% of them detected once, and 0.95% to 1.5% sits in the top ten. Input material: PBMCs. The source of these receptors is a female donor in good health and CMV-seronegative.

Comment on this clone: The junction does not match germline at one end; this may be a read error. This chain joins TRBV7-8 and TRBJ2-1; perhaps TRBD2 as D (6 bases). This CDR3 contains 13 residues. Germline V gene lookup returns CDR1 SGHVS and CDR2 FQNEAQ. The CDR3 here is CASTGSGYNEQFF. The CDR3 DNA follows: TGTGCGAGCACCGGGAGCGGTTACAATGAGCAGTTCTTC.

V usage is TRBV30 and J usage is TRBJ2-2, with D possibly TRBD1 on 6 matching bases. Germline CDR1 is GTSNPN and CDR2 is SVGIG (reference sequence). The V gene lost 4 bases and the J gene lost 6 bases, with 12 bases spanning the gap. This CDR3 contains 13 residues. The CDR3 sequence is CAWNRVIAGELFF. The DNA for the CDR3 is TGTGCCTGGAACAGGGTTATAGCCGGGGAGCTGTTTTTT.

This chain links TRBV6-1 with TRBJ2-1; D is perhaps TRBD2 (6 bases). The V end lost 4 bases, the J end lost 0 bases, and 16 bases lay between the germline ends. The CDR3 spans 17 residues. Per germline, CDR1 MNHNS and CDR2 SASEGT. The CDR3 sequence is CASSAAGSGSSYNEQFF. CDR3 DNA sequence: TGTGCCAGCAGTGCAGCCGGGTCCGGGAGCTCCTACAATGAGCAGTTCTTC.

This clone has a handful of counts. This sequence joins TRBV28 and TRBJ1-2, with a tentative D call TRBD1 (5 bases). The CDR3 extends over 13 amino acids. Trimming removed 5 bases at V and 4 bases at J, with 11 bases between. The germline gives CDR1 MDHEN, CDR2 SYDVKM. DNA of the CDR3: TGTGCCAGCAGTGATGGGGGGGGCTATGGCTACACCTTC. Amino acids: CASSDGGGYGYTF.

The V and J genes are TRBV10-3 and TRBJ2-7; TRBD2 matches 16 bases. Per germline, CDR1 ENHRY and CDR2 SYGVKD. This CDR3 region has 19 residues. V shed 2 bases, J shed 5 bases, and the junction held 12 bases outside the gene matches. The DNA of the CDR3 is TGTGCCATCAGTGAGGGACAGGGACTAGCGGGAGGGCGGCAGAACGAGCAGTACTTC. It translates to CAISEGQGLAGGRQNEQYF.

J is TRBJ2-7 and V is TRBV29-1; 10 bases are shared with TRBD1. The CDR3 totals 13 residues. CDR1 and CDR2 from the germline V gene are SQVTM and ANQGSEA. V was pared by 7 bases and J by 3 bases, with 6 bases of the junction left unmatched. CDR3 nucleotide sequence: TGCAGCGACCGGAGGGACAGGGGCTACGAGCAGTACTTC. It encodes CSDRRDRGYEQYF.

The count of this clone is one. The V call is TRBV5-6, the J call TRBJ2-7, with D uncertain. This CDR3 has 14 residues. CDR1 and CDR2 (germline): SGHDT, YYEEEE. V shed 1 base and J shed 2 bases, with 10 bases lying between them. In DNA form, the CDR3 reads TGTGCCAGCAGCTTGCACGGCGGTACCTACGAGCAGTACTTC. Protein product: CASSLHGGTYEQYF.

The chain carries TRBV27 and TRBJ1-5, with 7 nucleotides matching TRBD1. Per the germline V gene, CDR1 is MNHEY and CDR2 is SMNVEV (reference sequence). V lost 6 bases, J lost 2 bases, and 10 bases stayed unmatched. The CDR3 extends over 16 amino acids. The CDR3 protein is CASSLKTGLGNQPQHF. The CDR3 DNA reads TGTGCCAGCAGCCTAAAGACAGGGTTAGGCAATCAGCCCCAGCATTTT.

V gene TRBV19 combines with J gene TRBJ2-7, with 9 bases matching TRBD1. The germline V gene has CDR1 LNHDA and CDR2 SQIVND (reference sequence). CDR3 size: 15 residues. Unmatched junction bases numbered 12, after V lost 9 bases and J lost 3 bases. CDR3 nucleotide sequence: TGTGCCAGCTCAACTTCCGGGACAGGGCTCTACGAGCAGTACTTC. This sequence encodes CASSTSGTGLYEQYF.

The V call is TRBV29-1, the J call TRBJ2-5; maybe TRBD1 (5 bases). CDR3 length: 14 amino acids. Germline V gene lookup returns CDR1 SQVTM and CDR2 ANQGSEA. The V end lost 3 bases, the J end lost 0 bases, and 11 bases lay between the germline ends. This chain's CDR3 is CSVEKHRNQETQYF. CDR3 in DNA: TGCAGCGTTGAGAAGCACAGGAACCAAGAGACCCAGTACTTC.